This T cell receptor beta chain appears in the sequencing data of a study of cytomegalovirus exposure and HLA in healthy donors. The germline gives CDR1 SNHLY, CDR2 FYNNEI. Trimming took off 6 bases at V and 0 bases at J, with 8 bases between the two ends. The CDR3 is 13 residues long. PCR was performed using 60 Vbeta and 13 Jbeta primers. Here immunoSEQ multiplex PCR was the method, and the copy in TCRdb shows in-frame clones only, minus some. The sample yields about 180,000 clones, around 77% seen once. The V call is TRBV2, the J call TRBJ1-1; weak D call: TRBD1 (5 bases). The sequenced sample consisted of PBMCs. The receptor's source is a woman aged 25 to 39 in good health and CMV-seronegative. CDR3 nucleotide sequence: TGTGCCAGCAGCCAAGGGGTGAACACTGAAGCTTTCTTT. This encodes CASSQGVNTEAFF.